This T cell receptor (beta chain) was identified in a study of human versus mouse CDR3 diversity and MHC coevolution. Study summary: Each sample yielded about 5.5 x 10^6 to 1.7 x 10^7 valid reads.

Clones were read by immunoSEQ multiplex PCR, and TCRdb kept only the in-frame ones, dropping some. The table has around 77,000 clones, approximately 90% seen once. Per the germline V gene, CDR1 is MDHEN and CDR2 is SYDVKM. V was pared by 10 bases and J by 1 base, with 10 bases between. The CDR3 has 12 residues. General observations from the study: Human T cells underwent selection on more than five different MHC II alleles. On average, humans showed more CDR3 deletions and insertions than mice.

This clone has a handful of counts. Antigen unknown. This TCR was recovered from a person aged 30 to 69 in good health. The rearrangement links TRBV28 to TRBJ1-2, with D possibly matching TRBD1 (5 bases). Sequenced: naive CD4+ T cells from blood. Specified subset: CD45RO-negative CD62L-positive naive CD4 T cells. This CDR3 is CATRGVNYGYTF. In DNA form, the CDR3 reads TGTGCCACCAGAGGGGTTAACTATGGCTACACCTTC.